Listed here are 31 T cell receptor beta chains from one sample, sequenced in a study of blood T cells in healthy people across ages. Sample-barcoded 5' priming and a J-beta primer mix drove a second PCR of about 7 to 12 cycles. TCRdb reprocessed the 5' RACE reads via MiXCR and lists one record per CDR3 protein. The sample lists 1.2 million to 1.5 million distinct CDR3 sequences; approximately 40% were seen once. The material sequenced was blood. The receptors originated from a young woman in good health.

A few counts support this clonotype. The chain is built from TRBV20-1 and TRBJ2-1, with a weak D call TRBD2 (6 bases). The CDR3 is 13 amino acids. CDR1 is DFQATT, CDR2 SNEGSKA, per germline (reference sequence). Trimming cost V 4 bases and J 5 bases, with 12 bases left between them. The CDR3 DNA follows: TGCAGTGCTACCCCGGGAGATAACAATGAGCAGTTCTTC. This codes for CSATPGDNNEQFF.

V is TRBV20-1 and J is TRBJ2-5; TRBD1 is a possible D gene (6 bases). Germline V gene data show CDR1 as DFQATT and CDR2 as SNEGSKA (reference sequence). CDR3 length equals 12 residues. The DNA for the CDR3 is TGCAGCGTTACCGGACAGCAAGAGACCCAGTACTTC. This encodes CSVTGQQETQYF.

This rearrangement joins TRBV12-3 or TRBV12-4 to TRBJ2-7; D uncertain. The length of the CDR3 is 15 residues. V was cut by 1 base and J by 7 bases, with 17 bases left in between. DNA for the CDR3: TGTGCCAGCAGTTTAGGGGCTGGCCCATGGAATGAGCAGTACTTC. Protein: CASSLGAGPWNEQYF.

The chain uses TRBV18 and TRBJ2-7; no clear D gene. V was trimmed by 2 bases and J by 7 bases, leaving 15 bases between them. Germline lookup yields CDR1 KGHSH and CDR2 LQKENI. The CDR3 is 14 residues long. The CDR3 reads CASSPEAAVKEQYF. In DNA, the CDR3 is TGTGCCAGCTCACCAGAGGCCGCAGTTAAGGAGCAGTACTTC.

The chain has TRBV30 and TRBJ1-2; no clear D gene. V lost 0 bases to trimming and J lost 7 bases, with 12 bases between them. This CDR3 comprises 13 residues. CDR1 is GTSNPN and CDR2 is SVGIG in the germline V gene (reference sequence). CDR3 DNA: TGTGCCTGGAGTGTATGGGAATATGGTGGCTACACCTTC. This codes for CAWSVWEYGGYTF.

The chain links TRBV12-3 or TRBV12-4 to TRBJ1-5; TRBD1 matches at 7 bases. Trimming cost V 7 bases and J 4 bases; bases outside gene matches: 10. The CDR3 is 15 amino acids. CDR3 protein: CASTSEGALNQPQHF. CDR3 DNA: TGTGCCAGCACCTCAGAGGGGGCATTAAATCAGCCCCAGCATTTT.

This clonotype was seen only a few times. V and J are TRBV6-2 or TRBV6-3 and TRBJ2-1, with 13 bases lining up with TRBD2. Germline V CDR1 and CDR2: MNHEY, SVGEGT. The J segment lost 5 bases and the V segment lost 1 base, leaving 11 bases of the junction unmatched. There are 19 residues in the CDR3. Here the CDR3 reads CASSYLLSTSGRAHNEQFF. CDR3 in DNA: TGTGCCAGCAGTTACTTGTTGTCTACTAGCGGGAGGGCCCACAATGAGCAGTTCTTC.

In its sample, this clonotype was seen a few times. The chain recombines TRBV5-6 with TRBJ1-2, with D uncertain. Looked up from germline, CDR1 is SGHDT and CDR2 is YYEEEE. Deletions cut 2 bases from V and 8 bases from J, with 7 bases between. CDR3 length: 11 residues. The CDR3 here is CASSFSRGYTF. CDR3 DNA: TGTGCCAGCAGCTTCTCGAGGGGCTACACCTTC.

The J gene is TRBJ2-5, the V gene TRBV12-3 or TRBV12-4; 8 nucleotides line up with TRBD1. The end of the DNA is better explained by TRBJ2-7, so the J call may be wrong. CDR3 length equals 15 residues. CDR3 DNA: TGTGCCAGCAGCCTAATGACAGGGGCCTTATACGAGCAGTACTTC. Translating it yields CASSLMTGALYEQYF.

This clonotype showed up just a few times. The chain links TRBV29-1 to TRBJ2-7; D unclear. This CDR3 has 13 residues. Germline V CDR1 and CDR2: SQVTM, ANQGSEA. V lost 0 bases and J 2 bases, leaving 8 bases between the germline ends. The CDR3 DNA is TGCAGCGTTGAAGATAAGAACCCCTACGAGCAGTACTTC. Translating gives CSVEDKNPYEQYF.

This chain joins TRBV6-1 and TRBJ2-4; TRBD1 or TRBD2 may be the D gene (6 bases each). The ends were cut back, 7 bases at V and 0 bases at J, with 19 bases in the middle. This CDR3 has 17 residues. The V gene's germline CDR1 is MNHNS and CDR2 SASEGT. Written as DNA, the CDR3 is TGTGCCAGCACCAAAGGGGGGTCAGCGCTAGCCAAAAACATTCAGTACTTC. Protein sequence: CASTKGGSALAKNIQYF.

This clonotype was seen a handful of times. The CDR3: CASRPTGIYYEQYF. The CDR3 nucleotides are TGTGCCAGCAGACCGACAGGGATTTACTACGAGCAGTACTTC. The V and J genes are TRBV12-3 or TRBV12-4 and TRBJ2-7, with TRBD1 matching over 7 bases. Trimming at V came to 6 bases and at J to 3 bases, leaving 8 bases not matched to a gene. This CDR3 region has 14 residues.

The chain combines TRBV6-5 with TRBJ2-4; perhaps TRBD2 as D (6 bases). Trimming stripped 4 bases from V and 0 bases from J, with 13 bases between. Per germline, CDR1 MNHEY and CDR2 SVGAGI. The length of the CDR3 is 16 residues. CDR3 in DNA: TGTGCCAGCAGTTCGGGACTCCACCTAGCCAAAAACATTCAGTACTTC. This encodes CASSSGLHLAKNIQYF.

The chain is built from TRBV9 and TRBJ2-5; the match to TRBD2 covers 13 bases. The J call may be incorrect, as the DNA end agrees better with TRBJ2-7. The germline CDR1 and CDR2 sequences are SGDLS and YYNGEE. The CDR3 length is 18 residues. This CDR3 reads CASSVLGLAGPQGDEQYF. CDR3 in DNA: TGTGCCAGCAGCGTTTTGGGACTAGCGGGACCCCAAGGGGACGAGCAGTACTTC.

DNA of the CDR3: TGCAGCGTTGAGAAGGGGGCTTCTGAAGCTTTCTTT. Protein sequence: CSVEKGASEAFF. The chain couples TRBV29-1 to TRBJ1-1, with TRBD1 matching over 7 bases. CDR3 length equals 12 residues. Germline values: CDR1 SQVTM, CDR2 ANQGSEA. The V and J ends lost 3 bases and 6 bases, in that order; junction bases with no gene match: 4.

The V and J genes are TRBV10-1 and TRBJ1-5; D possibly corresponds to TRBD1 (5 bases). V shed 8 bases and J shed 2 bases, with 10 bases lying between them. Germline assignment: CDR1 WNHNN and CDR2 SYGVQD (reference sequence). The CDR3 length is 13 residues. The CDR3 sequence: CASGGRCNQPQHF. CDR3 DNA: TGCGCCAGCGGGGGACGGTGCAATCAGCCCCAGCATTTT.

The rearrangement joins TRBV20-1 to TRBJ2-5; 9 nucleotides agree with TRBD2. This CDR3 spans 14 amino acids. Germline V gene lookup returns CDR1 DFQATT and CDR2 SNEGSKA (reference sequence). V gave up 4 bases and J gave up 5 bases; unmatched junction bases: 8. Here the CDR3 DNA reads TGCAGTGCTACCCTAGCGGGAACGGTTGAGACCCAGTACTTC. Translation: CSATLAGTVETQYF.

V is TRBV28 and J is TRBJ2-1, with 10 positions matching TRBD2. J gave up 7 bases and V 6 bases, and 9 bases lay outside the gene matches. This CDR3 comprises 15 residues. Germline CDR1 MDHEN, CDR2 SYDVKM. The CDR3 DNA follows: TGTGCCAGCAGGCTAAGCGGGGGGGCTCGGAATGAGCAGTTCTTC. Protein product: CASRLSGGARNEQFF.

The table lists this clonotype with many counts. A read error may produce the germline difference seen at one junction end. The CDR3 nucleotides are TGTGCTAGCAGCTTAGGACTAGCGAATTACAATGAGCAGTTCTTC. The encoded protein is CASSLGLANYNEQFF. This rearrangement joins TRBV7-7 to TRBJ2-1; 9 nucleotides line up with TRBD2. In germline, CDR1 is SSHAT, CDR2 FNYEAQ (reference sequence). The CDR3 runs to 15 residues.

This clonotype occurred a few times. The rearrangement links TRBV3-1 to TRBJ2-5; 8 bases align to TRBD1. The assigned J gene may be wrong: the sequence end matches TRBJ2-7 better. This CDR3 has 15 amino acids. Germline CDR1 is LGHDT and CDR2 is YNNKEL (reference sequence). CDR3 sequence: CASSHQTGVFNEQYF. The CDR3 coding sequence is TGTGCCAGCAGCCACCAGACAGGGGTTTTCAACGAGCAGTACTTC.

This chain connects TRBV20-1 to TRBJ1-4; TRBD1 matches 10 bases. Unmatched junction bases numbered 8, after V lost 6 bases and J lost 7 bases. Germline CDR1 and CDR2: DFQATT and SNEGSKA (reference sequence). The CDR3 runs to 14 residues. CDR3 sequence reads: CSASAGTGVEKLFF. The CDR3 DNA is TGCAGTGCGAGCGCAGGGACAGGGGTTGAAAAACTGTTTTTT.

The chain is built from TRBV2 and TRBJ2-1, with D perhaps TRBD2 (5 bases). Germline V lookup: CDR1 SNHLY, CDR2 FYNNEI. V lost 0 bases to trimming and J lost 5 bases, with 17 bases between them. This CDR3 has 17 amino acids. CDR3 loop: CASSEAWVSRRNNEQFF. The CDR3 region has the DNA TGTGCCAGCAGTGAAGCGTGGGTCTCCAGGAGGAACAATGAGCAGTTCTTC. The whole variable domain, filled in from reference TRBV2 and TRBJ2-1, reads EPEVTQTPSHQVTQMGQEVILRCVPISNHLYFYWYRQILGQKVEFLVSFYNNEISEKSEIFDDQFSVERPDGSNFTLKIRSTKLEDSAMYFCASSEAWVSRRNNEQFFGPGTRLTVL.

This clonotype was counted between two and nine times. The V call is TRBV7-9, the J call TRBJ2-7; 8 bases match TRBD2. From germline, CDR1 is SEHNR and CDR2 FQNEAQ (reference sequence). This CDR3 contains 16 residues. Trimming at V came to 0 bases and at J to 2 bases, leaving 6 bases not matched to a gene. The CDR3: CASSLAPGLDPYEQYF. CDR3 bases: TGTGCCAGCAGCTTAGCTCCGGGACTAGATCCCTACGAGCAGTACTTC.

The chain recombines TRBV12-3 or TRBV12-4 with TRBJ2-7; the match to TRBD1 covers 7 bases. The trim removed 7 bases at V and 2 bases at J, leaving 14 bases unmatched. This CDR3 comprises 16 residues. The CDR3, as DNA: TGTGCCAGCACCAAATCATCGGGACAGTGGACCTACGAGCAGTACTTC. Amino acids: CASTKSSGQWTYEQYF.

The rearrangement joins TRBV12-3 or TRBV12-4 to TRBJ1-6; D is unclear. The CDR3 runs to 13 residues. Trimming removed 5 bases at V and 2 bases at J, with 4 bases between. The CDR3 sequence is CASSQTYNSPLHF. DNA for the CDR3: TGTGCCAGCAGTCAAACCTATAATTCACCCCTCCACTTT.

The chain links TRBV10-1 to TRBJ2-3, with 8 bases lining up with TRBD2. Germline values: CDR1 WNHNN, CDR2 SYGVQD (reference sequence). The CDR3 is 15 residues long. The junction had 6 bases not matched to a gene; V was cut back by 6 bases and J by 1 base. The CDR3 DNA reads TGCGCCAGCAGCCGTAGCGGGGCCCGCACAGATACGCAGTATTTT. As protein: CASSRSGARTDTQYF.

V usage is TRBV4-1 and J usage is TRBJ2-3, with 9 nucleotides matching TRBD2. With V trimmed by 0 bases and J by 0 bases, 4 bases remained unmatched. CDR1 and CDR2 from the germline V gene are MGHRA and YSYEKL. The CDR3 sequence is 17 residues long. This chain's CDR3 is CASSQDRAGGSTDTQYF. CDR3 bases: TGCGCCAGCAGCCAAGATCGGGCGGGAGGGAGCACAGATACGCAGTATTTT.

This chain links TRBV7-3 with TRBJ2-3; D remains ambiguous. The V gene lost 1 base and the J gene lost 5 bases, with 16 bases spanning the gap. The CDR3 is 16 residues long. Germline CDR1 is SGHTA and CDR2 is FQGTGA. The CDR3 DNA follows: TGTGCCAGCAGCTTAAATAGCCTCAGATTCAAAGATACGCAGTATTTT. It is translated as CASSLNSLRFKDTQYF.

This chain uses TRBV20-1 with TRBJ2-7, with 11 positions matching TRBD2. The CDR3 runs 16 residues. Trimming cost V 5 bases and J 2 bases; bases outside gene matches: 11. The germline gives CDR1 DFQATT, CDR2 SNEGSKA (reference sequence). CDR3 region: CSAGGLAAEKTYEQYF. CDR3 coding DNA: TGCAGTGCTGGGGGACTAGCGGCGGAAAAAACCTACGAGCAGTACTTC.

CDR3 protein: CASSSMVVSNTEAFF. The CDR3, as DNA: TGCGCCAGCAGCTCGATGGTTGTGTCGAACACTGAAGCTTTCTTT. The chain is built from TRBV5-1 and TRBJ1-1; D gene uncertain. CDR1 is SGHRS and CDR2 is YFSETQ in the germline V gene. The CDR3 extends over 15 amino acids. V lost 3 bases and J lost 1, with 13 bases in between.

This sequence joins TRBV11-2 and TRBJ1-1; 8 positions agree with TRBD1. With 0 bases clipped from V and 3 bases from J, the junction kept 9 bases outside the gene matches. CDR3 size: 17 residues. Germline V CDR1 and CDR2: SGHAT, FQNNGV. The CDR3 region is CASSLDRGPNRDTEAFF. CDR3 bases: TGTGCCAGCAGCTTAGACAGGGGGCCAAATAGGGACACTGAAGCTTTCTTT.